A single sample gave rise to the 24 T cell receptor beta chains below, sequenced in a study of quantifying T cell responses using KT2 cells. Study overall: RNA was reverse transcribed with TCR alpha and beta constant-region primers.

Each cDNA got a UMI-containing oligo ligated at its 3' end. First-round PCR used around 4 cycles and beta primers RC1.1 and RC1.2 covering TRBC1 and TRBC2. Each CDR3 protein gets one entry after TCRdb re-called the UMI-ligation and nested PCR reads with MiXCR. This table holds some 50,000 distinct CDR3 sequences, approximately 10% found once. Input material: PBMCs spiked with cells of the T cell clone KT2. The receptors were sampled from a human donor.

This clonotype was seen ten or more times. The CDR3 protein is CSARDQFQPQHF. DNA of the CDR3: TGCAGTGCTAGAGATCAGTTTCAGCCCCAGCATTTT. The chain carries TRBV20-1 and TRBJ1-5; D gene uncertain. V was shortened by 0 bases and J by 6 bases, with 6 bases between the two germline ends. This CDR3 spans 12 amino acids. Germline assignment: CDR1 DFQATT and CDR2 SNEGSKA (reference sequence).

This chain joins TRBV7-9 and TRBJ1-1; D possibly corresponds to TRBD1 (5 bases). V was trimmed by 7 bases and J by 5 bases, leaving 17 bases between them. This CDR3 spans 14 amino acids. Germline V gene sequence: CDR1 SEHNR, CDR2 FQNEAQ (reference sequence). CDR3 in amino acids: CASTNAGGGTEAFF. The CDR3 DNA sequence: TGTGCCAGCACCAATGCGGGGGGAGGGACTGAAGCTTTCTTT. Based on the CDR3 plus reference TRBV7-9 and TRBJ1-1, the full variable domain is DTGVSQNPRHKITKRGQNVTFRCDPISEHNRLYWYRQTLGQGPEFLTYFQNEAQLEKSRLLSDRFSAERPKGSFSTLEIQRTEQGDSAMYLCASTNAGGGTEAFFGQGTRLTVV.

This clonotype showed up just a few times. The chain couples TRBV7-2 to TRBJ2-7; TRBD2 agrees at 7 bases. J gave up 2 bases and V 5 bases, and 9 bases lay outside the gene matches. The CDR3 is 15 residues long. CDR1 SGHTA and CDR2 FQGNSA come from the germline V gene. The CDR3 region is CASSTHRGRAYEQYF. DNA of the CDR3: TGTGCCAGCAGCACTCACCGGGGGAGGGCCTACGAGCAGTACTTC.

This clonotype was counted at least ten times. The chain carries TRBV29-1 and TRBJ2-1; 8 nucleotides match TRBD2. The germline CDR1 and CDR2 sequences are SQVTM and ANQGSEA. With 6 bases clipped from V and 0 bases from J, the junction kept 7 bases outside the gene matches. CDR3 length: 15 amino acids. The CDR3 spells CSVSTGGVSYNEQFF. CDR3 nucleotide sequence: TGCAGCGTCAGCACCGGGGGGGTCTCCTACAATGAGCAGTTCTTC.

The V and J genes are TRBV9 and TRBJ2-1, with TRBD2 identical over 11 bases. This CDR3 comprises 16 residues. CDR1 SGDLS and CDR2 YYNGEE come from the germline V gene. The V segment lost 0 bases and the J segment 7 bases; nucleotides outside the gene matches: 6. The CDR3 sequence is CASSVAASGGLNEQFF. The DNA for the CDR3 is TGTGCCAGCAGCGTAGCGGCTAGCGGGGGGCTTAATGAGCAGTTCTTC.

This clonotype was observed a handful of times. V is TRBV15 and J is TRBJ1-6; D is uncertain. Germline-derived CDR1 and CDR2 are LNHNV and YYDKDF (reference sequence). CDR3 length: 16 residues. Trimming cost V 1 base and J 10 bases, with 17 bases left between them. The CDR3 is CATSRVYRVVGSPLHF. In DNA form, the CDR3 reads TGTGCCACCAGCAGAGTTTATCGGGTAGTAGGATCACCCCTCCACTTT. Complete variable domain (other parts from reference TRBV15 and TRBJ1-6): DAMVIQNPRYQVTQFGKPVTLSCSQTLNHNVMYWYQQKSSQAPKLLFHYYDKDFNNEADTPDNFQSRRPNTSFCFLDIRSPGLGDTAMYLCATSRVYRVVGSPLHFGNGTRLTVT.

With regard to this clonotype: A much larger clone differs from this one at a single base, so this may be a read error. The chain has TRBV20-1 and TRBJ1-6; no clear D gene. Germline V lookup: CDR1 DFQATT, CDR2 SNEGSKA (reference sequence). The germline V and J ends were trimmed by 2 bases and 0 bases, with 8 bases remaining between them. This CDR3 is built from 15 residues. Here the CDR3 reads CSARPRISYNSPLHF. The CDR3 bases are TGCAGTGCTAGACCCAGGATCTCCTATAATTCACCCCTCCACTTT.

This clonotype was counted at least ten times. J is TRBJ2-7 and V is TRBV10-3; 9 bases are a match to TRBD2. The CDR3 has 15 residues. Germline CDR1 is ENHRY and CDR2 is SYGVKD. The V and J ends lost 6 bases and 2 bases, in that order; junction bases with no gene match: 8. The CDR3 is CAIRAGGSMAYEQYF. The CDR3 DNA sequence: TGTGCCATCAGAGCGGGAGGAAGTATGGCCTACGAGCAGTACTTC.

This clonotype was counted ten times or more. V usage is TRBV10-3 and J usage is TRBJ1-1, with D uncertain. Germline lookup yields CDR1 ENHRY and CDR2 SYGVKD. Between the trimmed V and J ends, which lost 10 bases and 6 bases, there was a span of 15 bases. The CDR3 runs 12 residues. The CDR3 here is CATHGFGSEAFF. In DNA form, the CDR3 reads TGTGCCACCCACGGGTTCGGCTCTGAAGCTTTCTTT.

DNA for the CDR3: TGTGCCAGCAGCACCGCGGGACAGGGTCGGTACTTC. This codes for CASSTAGQGRYF. The gene calls are TRBV11-3 and TRBJ2-7; 9 nucleotides match TRBD1. Germline CDR1 SGHNT, CDR2 YENEEA. The CDR3 runs 12 residues. The J segment lost 12 bases and the V segment lost 5 bases, leaving 8 bases of the junction unmatched.

There are a few counts of this clonotype. The chain is built from TRBV2 and TRBJ1-5; 7 nucleotides line up with TRBD1. The J segment lost 6 bases and the V segment lost 7 bases, leaving 12 bases of the junction unmatched. Germline CDR1 SNHLY, CDR2 FYNNEI. There are 15 residues in the CDR3. The CDR3 protein is CASKEVGQALQPQHF. The CDR3 DNA sequence: TGTGCCAGCAAGGAGGTAGGACAGGCTCTTCAGCCCCAGCATTTT.

This clonotype was picked up many times. The V call is TRBV18, the J call TRBJ2-3; 8 positions agree with TRBD1. J gave up 3 bases and V 3 bases, and 5 bases lay outside the gene matches. The CDR3 runs 15 residues. Germline V gene sequence: CDR1 KGHSH, CDR2 LQKENI. The CDR3 loop reads CASSPLTGVTDTQYF. The CDR3 DNA sequence: TGTGCCAGCTCACCTCTGACAGGGGTGACAGATACGCAGTATTTT.

In its sample, this clonotype was seen a few times. This rearrangement joins TRBV4-1 to TRBJ2-3; D call uncertain. The germline V gene has CDR1 MGHRA and CDR2 YSYEKL. Trimming pared 2 bases from V and 6 bases from J, leaving 9 bases between. The CDR3 is 13 residues long. CDR3 nucleotides: TGCGCCAGCAGCCAAACTATGGTGGATACGCAGTATTTT. This encodes CASSQTMVDTQYF.

This clonotype was recorded a few times. The V and J genes are TRBV6-6 and TRBJ1-1; D gene uncertain. The length of the CDR3 is 13 residues. Trimming cost V 6 bases and J 1 base, with 9 bases left between them. The germline V gene has CDR1 MNHNY and CDR2 SVGAGI (reference sequence). The CDR3 DNA is TGTGCCAGCAGCCAAACAACGAACACTGAAGCTTTCTTT. It encodes CASSQTTNTEAFF.

This clonotype was recorded many times. The J gene is TRBJ2-7, the V gene TRBV7-2; TRBD2 agrees at 7 bases. With 1 base clipped from V and 7 bases from J, the junction kept 10 bases outside the gene matches. This CDR3 region has 15 residues. Germline V CDR1 and CDR2: SGHTA, FQGNSA. The CDR3, as DNA: TGTGCCAGCAGCTTAGACCCCACGGGGGAGGGGGAGCAGTACTTC. Amino acid sequence: CASSLDPTGEGEQYF.

This clonotype has a handful of counts. The chain uses TRBV6-1 and TRBJ1-1, with no clear D. This CDR3 has 15 amino acids. The germline V gene has CDR1 MNHNS and CDR2 SASEGT. Trimming pared 5 bases from V and 1 base from J, leaving 14 bases between. The CDR3 region is CASSPEGLSNTEAFF. For the CDR3, the DNA is TGTGCCAGCAGTCCGGAGGGTTTATCGAACACTGAAGCTTTCTTT.

V is TRBV11-1 and J is TRBJ1-1, with D possibly being TRBD1 (5 bases). V lost 1 base, J lost 0 bases, and 6 bases lay in between. Germline V gives CDR1 SGHAT, CDR2 FQDESV (reference sequence). This CDR3 has 14 residues. In DNA form, the CDR3 reads TGTGCCAGCAGCTTAGGACAGTTGAACACTGAAGCTTTCTTT. It encodes CASSLGQLNTEAFF.

This clonotype has a handful of counts. The gene calls are TRBV12-3 or TRBV12-4 and TRBJ1-3, with a weak D call TRBD1 (5 bases). This CDR3 has 11 residues. With 3 bases removed from V and 8 bases from J, the gap between germline ends came to 5 bases. DNA for the CDR3: TGTGCCAGCAGTTTGACAGACACCATATATTTT. Translating it yields CASSLTDTIYF.

The V gene is TRBV6-1, the J gene TRBJ1-4, with D unclear. V lost 6 bases and J lost 7, with 24 bases in between. The CDR3 has 17 amino acids. CDR1 MNHNS and CDR2 SASEGT come from the germline V gene. The CDR3 DNA sequence: TGTGCCAGCAGCCTCTCCTCTTCATTTAGCCCGACTGAAAAACTGTTTTTT. Its protein is CASSLSSSFSPTEKLFF.

The chain joins TRBV30 to TRBJ2-1, with 7 bases matching TRBD2. Germline V gene data show CDR1 as GTSNPN and CDR2 as SVGIG (reference sequence). Trimming removed 1 base from V and 1 base from J; junction bases left unmatched: 4. The CDR3 sequence is 15 residues long. The CDR3 loop reads CAWSEFSGSYNEQFF. CDR3 bases: TGTGCCTGGAGTGAGTTTAGCGGGTCCTACAATGAGCAGTTCTTC.

The genes are TRBV7-2 and TRBJ2-7, with D perhaps TRBD2 (5 bases). V lost 5 bases and J lost 4, with 12 bases in between. This CDR3 spans 13 amino acids. From germline, CDR1 is SGHTA and CDR2 FQGNSA. The CDR3 loop is CASSTGIDYEQYF. CDR3 DNA: TGTGCCAGCAGCACCGGGATCGATTACGAGCAGTACTTC.

This chain connects TRBV5-1 to TRBJ2-1; 10 bases line up with TRBD2. Germline CDR1 and CDR2: SGHRS and YFSETQ. Trimming at V came to 0 bases and at J to 7 bases, leaving 7 bases not matched to a gene. The CDR3 extends over 16 amino acids. The DNA of the CDR3 is TGCGCCAGCAGCTTGGCCCCTAGCGGGAGTCAAAATGAGCAGTTCTTC. This encodes CASSLAPSGSQNEQFF.

There are many counts of this clonotype. The chain links TRBV12-3 or TRBV12-4 to TRBJ2-7, with 10 bases identical to TRBD1. The CDR3 is 15 residues long. The ends lost 5 bases at V and 1 base at J; junction bases unmatched: 5. CDR3 DNA: TGTGCCAGCAGTACGCCGGACAGGGGGTCCTACGAGCAGTACTTC. Residues: CASSTPDRGSYEQYF.

This clonotype has a count of ten or more. V usage is TRBV2 and J usage is TRBJ2-7; D gene unclear. Trimming left V 7 bases short and J 4 bases short, with 11 bases between. CDR1 SNHLY and CDR2 FYNNEI come from the germline V gene. The CDR3 is 12 residues long. CDR3 in amino acids: CASITPAYEQYF. The CDR3 nucleotides are TGTGCCAGCATTACCCCGGCTTACGAGCAGTACTTC.